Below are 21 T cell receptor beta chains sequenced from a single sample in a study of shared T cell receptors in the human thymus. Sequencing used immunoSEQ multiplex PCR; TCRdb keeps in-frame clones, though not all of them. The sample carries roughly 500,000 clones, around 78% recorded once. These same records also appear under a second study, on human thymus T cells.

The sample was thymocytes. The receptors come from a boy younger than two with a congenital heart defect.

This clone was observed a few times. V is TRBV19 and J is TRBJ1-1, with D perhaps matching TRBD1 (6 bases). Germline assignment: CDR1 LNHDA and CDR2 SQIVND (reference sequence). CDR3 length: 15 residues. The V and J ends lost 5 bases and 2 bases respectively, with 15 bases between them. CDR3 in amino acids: CASSAKGVPNTEAFF. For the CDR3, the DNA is TGTGCCAGTAGTGCCAAGGGGGTCCCAAACACTGAAGCTTTCTTT.

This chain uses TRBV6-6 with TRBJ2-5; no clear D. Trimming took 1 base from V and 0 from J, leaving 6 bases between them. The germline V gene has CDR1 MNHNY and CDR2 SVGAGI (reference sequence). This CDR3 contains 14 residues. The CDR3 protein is CASSYFPDQETQYF. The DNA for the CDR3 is TGTGCCAGCAGTTACTTCCCAGACCAAGAGACCCAGTACTTC.

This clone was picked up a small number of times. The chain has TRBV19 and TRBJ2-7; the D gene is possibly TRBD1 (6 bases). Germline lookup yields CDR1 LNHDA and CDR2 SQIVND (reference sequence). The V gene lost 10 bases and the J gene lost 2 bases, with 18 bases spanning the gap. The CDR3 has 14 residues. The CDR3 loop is CATSRVRGAYEQYF. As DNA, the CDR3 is TGTGCCACCTCCCGGGTCAGGGGTGCCTACGAGCAGTACTTC.

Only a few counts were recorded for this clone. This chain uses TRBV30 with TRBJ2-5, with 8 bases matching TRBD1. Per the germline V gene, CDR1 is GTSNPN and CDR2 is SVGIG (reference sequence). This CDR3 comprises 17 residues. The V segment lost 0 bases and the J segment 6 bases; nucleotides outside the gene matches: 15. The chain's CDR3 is CAWSVLDWGQGAKTQYF. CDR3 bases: TGTGCCTGGAGTGTCCTCGATTGGGGTCAGGGGGCGAAGACCCAGTACTTC.

CDR3 DNA sequence: TGTGCCAGCAGCCAAGAGTCAGGGTGGGGTGAGCAGTTCTTC. Translation: CASSQESGWGEQFF. The chain has TRBV14 and TRBJ2-1; perhaps TRBD1 as D (5 bases). Germline assignment: CDR1 SGHDN and CDR2 FVKESK. V lost 0 bases to trimming and J lost 9 bases, with 12 bases between them. This CDR3 has 14 amino acids.

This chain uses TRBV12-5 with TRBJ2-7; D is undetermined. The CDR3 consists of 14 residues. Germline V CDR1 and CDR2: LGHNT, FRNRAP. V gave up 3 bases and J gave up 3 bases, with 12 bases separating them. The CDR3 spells CASGLGGSNYEQYF. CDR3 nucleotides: TGTGCTAGTGGTTTAGGCGGATCTAACTACGAGCAGTACTTC. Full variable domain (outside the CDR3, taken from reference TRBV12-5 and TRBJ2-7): DARVTQTPRHKVTEMGQEVTMRCQPILGHNTVFWYRQTMMQGLELLAYFRNRAPLDDSGMPKDRFSAEMPDATLATLKIQPSEPRDSAVYFCASGLGGSNYEQYFGPGTRLTVT.

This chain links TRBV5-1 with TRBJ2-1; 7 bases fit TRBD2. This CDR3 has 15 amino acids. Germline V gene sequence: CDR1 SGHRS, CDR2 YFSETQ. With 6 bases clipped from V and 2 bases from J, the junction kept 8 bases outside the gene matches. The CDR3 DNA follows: TGCGCCAGCACCCTCCGACTAGCCCCCTACAATGAGCAGTTCTTC. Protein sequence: CASTLRLAPYNEQFF.

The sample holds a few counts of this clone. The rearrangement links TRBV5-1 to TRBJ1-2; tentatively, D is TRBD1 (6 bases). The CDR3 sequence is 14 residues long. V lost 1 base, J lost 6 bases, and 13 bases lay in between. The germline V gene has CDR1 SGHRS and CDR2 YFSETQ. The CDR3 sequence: CASSLTNRADGYTF. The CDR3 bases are TGCGCCAGCAGCTTGACAAACAGGGCTGATGGCTACACCTTC.

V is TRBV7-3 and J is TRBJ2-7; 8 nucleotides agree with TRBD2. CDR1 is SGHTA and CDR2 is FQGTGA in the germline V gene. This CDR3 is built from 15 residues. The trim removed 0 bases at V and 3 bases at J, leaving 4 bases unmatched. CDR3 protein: CASSLTSGNRYEQYF. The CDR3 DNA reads TGTGCCAGCAGCTTAACTAGCGGGAATCGCTACGAGCAGTACTTC. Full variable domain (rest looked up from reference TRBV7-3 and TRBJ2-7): GAGVSQTPSNKVTEKGKYVELRCDPISGHTALYWYRQSLGQGPEFLIYFQGTGAADDSGLPNDRFFAVRPEGSVSTLKIQRTERGDSAVYLCASSLTSGNRYEQYFGPGTRLTVT.

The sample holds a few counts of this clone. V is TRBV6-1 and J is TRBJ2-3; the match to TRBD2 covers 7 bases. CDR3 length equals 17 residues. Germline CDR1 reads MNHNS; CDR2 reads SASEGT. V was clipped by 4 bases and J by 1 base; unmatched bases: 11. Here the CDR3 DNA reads TGTGCCAGCAGTGCGATTCTAGCGGTAATAGGCACAGATACGCAGTATTTT. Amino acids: CASSAILAVIGTDTQYF.

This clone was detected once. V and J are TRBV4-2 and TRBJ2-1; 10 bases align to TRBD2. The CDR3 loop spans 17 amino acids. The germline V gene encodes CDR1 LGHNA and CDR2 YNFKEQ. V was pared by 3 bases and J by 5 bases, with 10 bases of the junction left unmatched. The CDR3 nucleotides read TGTGCCAGCAGCCAGCTAGCGGGAGATCAGCGTGACAATGAGCAGTTCTTC. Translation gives CASSQLAGDQRDNEQFF.

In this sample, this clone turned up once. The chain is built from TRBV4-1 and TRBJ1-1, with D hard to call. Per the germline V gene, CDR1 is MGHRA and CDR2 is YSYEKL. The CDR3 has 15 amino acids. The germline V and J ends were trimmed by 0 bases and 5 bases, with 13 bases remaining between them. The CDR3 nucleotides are TGCGCCAGCAGCCAAGAGAGGCCCGAGTGTACTGAAGCTTTCTTT. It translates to CASSQERPECTEAFF.

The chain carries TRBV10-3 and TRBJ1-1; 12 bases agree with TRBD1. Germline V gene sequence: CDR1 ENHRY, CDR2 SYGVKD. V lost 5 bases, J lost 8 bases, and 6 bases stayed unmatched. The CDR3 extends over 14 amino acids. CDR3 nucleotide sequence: TGTGCCATCAGTCTGGGACAGGGGGCAACAGAAGCTTTCTTT. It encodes CAISLGQGATEAFF.

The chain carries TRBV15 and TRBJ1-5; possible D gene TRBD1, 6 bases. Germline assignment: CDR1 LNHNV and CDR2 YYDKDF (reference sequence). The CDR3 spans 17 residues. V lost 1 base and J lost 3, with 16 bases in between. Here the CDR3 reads CATSRGTQDSSNQPQHF. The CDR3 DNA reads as TGTGCCACCAGCAGAGGGACCCAGGACAGCTCCAATCAGCCCCAGCATTTT. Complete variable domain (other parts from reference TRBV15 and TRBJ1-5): DAMVIQNPRYQVTQFGKPVTLSCSQTLNHNVMYWYQQKSSQAPKLLFHYYDKDFNNEADTPDNFQSRRPNTSFCFLDIRSPGLGDTAMYLCATSRGTQDSSNQPQHFGDGTRLSIL.

The CDR3 loop is CASSPGLENTEAFF. CDR3 bases: TGTGCCAGCAGTCCAGGGTTGGAGAACACTGAAGCTTTCTTT. This sequence joins TRBV7-9 and TRBJ1-1; tentatively, D is TRBD1 (5 bases). Between the trimmed V and J ends, which lost 6 bases and 1 base, there was a span of 12 bases. Germline V gives CDR1 SEHNR, CDR2 FQNEAQ (reference sequence). The CDR3 is 14 amino acids.

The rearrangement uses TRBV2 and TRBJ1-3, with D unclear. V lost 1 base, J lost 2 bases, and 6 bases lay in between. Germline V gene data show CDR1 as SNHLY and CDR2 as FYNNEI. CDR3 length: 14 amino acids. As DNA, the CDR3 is TGTGCCAGCAGTGAAGGGGCTGCTGGAAACACCATATATTTT. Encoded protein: CASSEGAAGNTIYF.

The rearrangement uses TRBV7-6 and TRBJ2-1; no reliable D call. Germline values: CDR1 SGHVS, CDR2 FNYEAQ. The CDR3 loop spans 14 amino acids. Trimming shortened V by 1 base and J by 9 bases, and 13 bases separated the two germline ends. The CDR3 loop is CASSLGFRSGEQFF. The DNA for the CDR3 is TGTGCCAGCAGCTTAGGGTTCCGTTCAGGTGAGCAGTTCTTC. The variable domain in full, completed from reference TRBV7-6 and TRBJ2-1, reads GAGVSQSPRYKVTKRGQDVALRCDPISGHVSLYWYRQALGQGPEFLTYFNYEAQQDKSGLPNDRFSAERPEGSISTLTIQRTEQRDSAMYRCASSLGFRSGEQFFGPGTRLTVL.

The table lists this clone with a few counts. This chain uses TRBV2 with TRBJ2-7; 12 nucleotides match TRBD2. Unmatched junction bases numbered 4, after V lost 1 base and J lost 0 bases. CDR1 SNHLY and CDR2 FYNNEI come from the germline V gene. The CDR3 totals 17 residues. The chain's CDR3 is CASSEGASGGGSYEQYF. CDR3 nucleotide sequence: TGTGCCAGCAGTGAAGGGGCTAGCGGGGGGGGCTCCTACGAGCAGTACTTC.

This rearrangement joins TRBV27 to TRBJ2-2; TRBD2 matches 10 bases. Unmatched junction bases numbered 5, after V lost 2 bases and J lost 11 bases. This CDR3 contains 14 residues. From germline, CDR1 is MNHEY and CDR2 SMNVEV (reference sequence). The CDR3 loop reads CASSLQREGLELFF. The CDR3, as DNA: TGTGCCAGCAGTTTACAGCGGGAGGGTCTAGAGCTGTTTTTT.

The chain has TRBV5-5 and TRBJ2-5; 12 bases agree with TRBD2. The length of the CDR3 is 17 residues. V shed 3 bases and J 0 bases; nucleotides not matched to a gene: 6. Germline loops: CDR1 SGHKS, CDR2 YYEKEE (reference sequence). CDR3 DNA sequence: TGTGCCAGCAGCTCGCCCGGGACTAGCGGGTACCAAGAGACCCAGTACTTC. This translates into CASSSPGTSGYQETQYF.

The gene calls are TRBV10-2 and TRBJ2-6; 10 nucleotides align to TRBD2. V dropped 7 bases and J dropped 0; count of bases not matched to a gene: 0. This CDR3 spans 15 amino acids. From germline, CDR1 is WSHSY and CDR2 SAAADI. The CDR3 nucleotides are TGCGCCAGCATAGCGGGGGGCTCTGGGGCCAACGTCCTGACTTTC. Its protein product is CASIAGGSGANVLTF.